One and the same sample provided the 24 T cell receptor beta chains below, sequenced in a study of CD8+ T cells in alopecia areata. RNA extraction and reverse transcription yielded cDNA as sequencing template. Sequencing used immunoSEQ multiplex PCR; TCRdb keeps in-frame clones, though not all of them. The sample records roughly 150,000 clones, 55% being singletons. The sample comprised CD4+ T cells sorted from blood. The receptors here all came from a human donor in good health.

The V call is TRBV4-1, the J call TRBJ1-2; D gene ambiguous. CDR1 and CDR2 from the germline V gene are MGHRA and YSYEKL. The CDR3 spans 16 residues. The V end was cut by 4 bases, the J end by 5 bases, with 20 bases between. CDR3 sequence reads: CASSPLALGATYGYTF. CDR3 nucleotide sequence: TGCGCCAGCAGCCCTCTTGCGCTCGGAGCAACATATGGCTACACCTTC.

A remark on this clone: Other DNA sequences from this sample encode an identical CDR3 as well. The rearrangement uses TRBV29-1 and TRBJ2-7; D is unclear. Trimming stripped 3 bases from V and 4 bases from J, with 7 bases between. There are 11 residues in the CDR3. CDR1 is SQVTM, CDR2 ANQGSEA, per germline. CDR3: CSVDLGYEQYF. The CDR3 coding sequence is TGCAGCGTTGATTTGGGTTACGAGCAGTACTTC.

The chain couples TRBV7-2 to TRBJ2-7; D remains unclear. Germline CDR1 SGHTA, CDR2 FQGNSA. V was trimmed by 5 bases and J by 0 bases, leaving 11 bases between them. CDR3 length equals 14 residues. CDR3 sequence reads: CASSDILSSYEQYF. As DNA, the CDR3 is TGTGCCAGCAGCGATATCCTGAGCTCCTACGAGCAGTACTTC.

The J gene is TRBJ2-1, the V gene TRBV4-1, with 8 bases identical to TRBD2. V was pared by 1 base and J by 2 bases, with 7 bases of the junction left unmatched. The germline V gene encodes CDR1 MGHRA and CDR2 YSYEKL. The CDR3 spans 17 residues. In DNA, the CDR3 is TGCGCCAGCAGCCAAGTTTATAGCGGGATTGCCTACAATGAGCAGTTCTTC. Protein: CASSQVYSGIAYNEQFF.

The chain combines TRBV6-1 with TRBJ2-7; the D is unclear. This CDR3 spans 11 amino acids. The V end was cut by 1 base, the J end by 7 bases, with 5 bases between. CDR1 and CDR2 (germline): MNHNS, SASEGT. This CDR3 reads CASSEVREQYF. In DNA, the CDR3 is TGTGCCAGCAGTGAAGTGAGGGAGCAGTACTTC.

CDR3 coding DNA: TGTGCCAGCAGTGAACAAGGGGGAATAGAGACCCAGTACTTC. Translated: CASSEQGGIETQYF. The chain employs TRBV25-1 and TRBJ2-5; possible D gene TRBD1, 6 bases. This CDR3 is built from 14 residues. Per the germline V gene, CDR1 is MGHDK and CDR2 is SYGVNS. Deletions cut 2 bases from V and 4 bases from J, with 11 bases between.

The rearrangement joins TRBV29-1 to TRBJ2-5; D is unclear. Deletions cut 4 bases from V and 2 bases from J, with 11 bases between. This CDR3 has 13 residues. The V gene's germline CDR1 is SQVTM and CDR2 ANQGSEA. The CDR3 nucleotides read TGCAGCGTTGGGAGAGTGGATCAAGAGACCCAGTACTTC. Residues: CSVGRVDQETQYF. Using reference TRBV29-1 and TRBJ2-5 for the parts outside the CDR3, the full variable domain is SAVISQKPSRDICQRGTSLTIQCQVDSQVTMMFWYRQQPGQSLTLIATANQGSEATYESGFVIDKFPISRPNLTFSTLTVSNMSPEDSSIYLCSVGRVDQETQYFGPGTRLLVL.

The DNA for the CDR3 is TGTGCCAGCAGTCCGGGACTGGCGAACACAGATACGCAGTATTTT. Protein sequence: CASSPGLANTDTQYF. This chain uses TRBV6-5 with TRBJ2-3; perhaps TRBD2 as D (6 bases). Trimming removed 5 bases at V and 2 bases at J, with 14 bases between. Germline CDR1 and CDR2: MNHEY and SVGAGI. CDR3 length: 15 amino acids.

A few counts support this clone. The rearrangement uses TRBV2 and TRBJ1-1; D not certain. The CDR3 extends over 13 amino acids. From germline, CDR1 is SNHLY and CDR2 FYNNEI. Trimming left V 4 bases short and J 1 base short, with 7 bases between. The CDR3 nucleotides read TGTGCCAGCAGTGTCAGTCAGAACACTGAAGCTTTCTTT. It translates to CASSVSQNTEAFF.

This rearrangement joins TRBV7-3 to TRBJ2-3; D uncertain. The length of the CDR3 is 13 residues. V was shortened by 7 bases and J by 6 bases, with 14 bases between the two germline ends. CDR1 SGHTA and CDR2 FQGTGA come from the germline V gene. The CDR3: CASIGRARDTQYF. The CDR3 DNA is TGTGCCAGCATCGGTCGCGCCAGGGATACGCAGTATTTT.

In its sample, this clone was seen a few times. The chain employs TRBV5-8 and TRBJ2-5; 7 bases align to TRBD1. The CDR3 has 15 amino acids. V lost 0 bases, J lost 4 bases, and 6 bases stayed unmatched. CDR1 is SGHTS, CDR2 YDEGEE, per germline. CDR3 nucleotides: TGTGCCAGCAGCTTGGGGCAGGGGGAGAGAGAGACCCAGTACTTC. Encoded protein: CASSLGQGERETQYF.

The CDR3 reads CASSEEGLGNQPQHF. Here the CDR3 DNA reads TGTGCCAGCAGTGAAGAAGGTTTAGGCAATCAGCCCCAGCATTTT. The chain carries TRBV2 and TRBJ1-5; unclear D gene. The germline V gene encodes CDR1 SNHLY and CDR2 FYNNEI. The V end lost 1 base, the J end lost 2 bases, and 9 bases lay between the germline ends. This CDR3 is built from 15 residues.

The chain is built from TRBV27 and TRBJ2-7, with 11 bases fitting TRBD1. CDR1 is MNHEY and CDR2 is SMNVEV in the germline V gene (reference sequence). V lost 8 bases and J lost 1; bases outside the gene matches: 10. There are 16 residues in the CDR3. The CDR3 loop is CASLRPGQGVSYEQYF. The DNA for the CDR3 is TGTGCCAGCCTTCGGCCGGGACAGGGGGTTTCCTACGAGCAGTACTTC.

The gene calls are TRBV7-6 and TRBJ1-2; 9 nucleotides line up with TRBD1. This CDR3 has 14 residues. CDR1 and CDR2 from the germline V gene are SGHVS and FNYEAQ. J was trimmed by 4 bases and V by 5 bases; bases with no gene match: 5. The CDR3 sequence is CASSATDRGYGYTF. The CDR3 DNA reads TGTGCCAGCAGCGCCACGGACAGGGGCTATGGCTACACCTTC. The whole variable domain, filled in from reference TRBV7-6 and TRBJ1-2, reads GAGVSQSPRYKVTKRGQDVALRCDPISGHVSLYWYRQALGQGPEFLTYFNYEAQQDKSGLPNDRFSAERPEGSISTLTIQRTEQRDSAMYRCASSATDRGYGYTFGSGTRLTVV.

The chain has TRBV30 and TRBJ1-4, with 7 bases fitting TRBD1. The CDR3 spans 17 residues. J was trimmed by 0 bases and V by 1 base; bases with no gene match: 8. The germline V gene has CDR1 GTSNPN and CDR2 SVGIG (reference sequence). The CDR3 protein is CAWSAGTDLATNEKLFF. The CDR3 DNA follows: TGTGCCTGGAGTGCTGGGACAGACTTAGCAACTAATGAAAAACTGTTTTTT.

This clone was recorded a few times. The gene calls are TRBV29-1 and TRBJ2-2; tentative D call: TRBD2 (6 bases). This CDR3 has 14 amino acids. Trimming took off 5 bases at V and 4 bases at J, with 14 bases between the two ends. Looked up from germline, CDR1 is SQVTM and CDR2 is ANQGSEA. The CDR3 region is CSVIGSGVTGELFF. The CDR3 nucleotides are TGCAGCGTTATAGGTAGCGGTGTCACCGGGGAGCTGTTTTTT.

This chain uses TRBV14 with TRBJ2-7; D is perhaps TRBD2 (6 bases). The CDR3 is 15 residues long. Trimming pared 5 bases from V and 5 bases from J, leaving 19 bases between. Looked up from germline, CDR1 is SGHDN and CDR2 is FVKESK. As DNA, the CDR3 is TGTGCCAGCAGCTCAACTCTAGGGGCGGGACACGAGCAGTACTTC. Its protein is CASSSTLGAGHEQYF.

CDR3 DNA sequence: TGCGCCAGCAGCCCCTACTTAAGTACAGGGGGCTGGAACTATGGCTACACCTTC. Protein: CASSPYLSTGGWNYGYTF. This chain uses TRBV4-1 with TRBJ1-2; 9 nucleotides match TRBD1. In germline, CDR1 is MGHRA, CDR2 YSYEKL. The junction had 14 bases not matched to a gene; V was cut back by 4 bases and J by 2 bases. The CDR3 contains 18 residues.

The CDR3 coding sequence is TGTGCCAGCAGCTTAGCGGGAGGACCAGAGACCCAGTACTTC. It translates to CASSLAGGPETQYF. The chain carries TRBV13 and TRBJ2-5, with 7 positions matching TRBD2. The ends lost 1 base at V and 4 bases at J; junction bases unmatched: 3. The CDR3 consists of 14 residues. CDR1 is PRHDT, CDR2 FYEKMQ, per germline (reference sequence).

The chain carries TRBV5-1 and TRBJ2-1; the match to TRBD1 covers 7 bases. Germline trimming cut 4 bases from V and 6 bases from J; bases unmatched to any gene: 4. CDR1 and CDR2 from the germline V gene are SGHRS and YFSETQ. CDR3 length: 13 amino acids. The CDR3 region has the DNA TGCGCCAGCAGCCGTGGACAGGTCAATGAGCAGTTCTTC. Translation gives CASSRGQVNEQFF.

This clone was seen only a few times. The CDR3 DNA is TGTGCCATCAGTGTTCAGGAAAATCAGCCCCAGCATTTT. This encodes CAISVQENQPQHF. V usage is TRBV10-3 and J usage is TRBJ1-5; D is ambiguous. Germline CDR1 is ENHRY and CDR2 is SYGVKD. Trimming cost V 4 bases and J 4 bases, with 8 bases left between them. CDR3 length equals 13 residues.

The chain recombines TRBV27 with TRBJ1-5; possible D gene TRBD1, 5 bases. Germline V gives CDR1 MNHEY, CDR2 SMNVEV (reference sequence). This CDR3 region has 13 residues. V was clipped by 5 bases and J by 6 bases, with 11 bases between them. The CDR3 region is CASSGGRVQPQHF. In DNA, the CDR3 is TGTGCCAGCAGTGGGGGGAGGGTTCAGCCCCAGCATTTT.

The gene calls are TRBV29-1 and TRBJ2-2; D ambiguous. Trimming pared 5 bases from V and 1 base from J, leaving 11 bases between. This CDR3 is built from 14 residues. Looked up from germline, CDR1 is SQVTM and CDR2 is ANQGSEA. This CDR3 is CSVLNWQNTGELFF. The CDR3, as DNA: TGCAGCGTTCTAAATTGGCAGAACACCGGGGAGCTGTTTTTT.

This chain links TRBV5-1 with TRBJ1-2; 8 nucleotides align to TRBD1. This CDR3 comprises 15 residues. V trimming: 3 bases; J trimming: 9 bases; junction bases outside the gene matches: 13. Germline V CDR1 and CDR2: SGHRS, YFSETQ. The CDR3, as DNA: TGCGCCAGCAGCTCCAGAAAAGGACAGGGTCGAAGCTACACCTTC. Encoded protein: CASSSRKGQGRSYTF.